The rows below give T cell receptor beta chains drawn from one sample of a study of glioma-infiltrating T cells. TCRdb re-called the multiplex PCR reads through MiXCR, storing one row per CDR3 protein. The sample consists of about 99,000 distinct CDR3 sequences, under 30% of them appearing once. Sequencing was carried out using glioma tissue, nonneoplastic brain tissue, or PBMCs (not recorded which). All receptors come from a human donor with low-grade glioma or glioblastoma, undergoing nonglioma brain surgery, or in good health (not recorded which). Both conserved end residues are part of each CDR3. D genes are given only for firm matches.

CASSYSTPGIGETKYF	TRBV6-2/TRBV6-3	-	TRBJ2-7	16
CASSILGGRNNEQYF	TRBV19	-	TRBJ2-7	15
CASSLVALNTEAFF	TRBV7-9	-	TRBJ1-1	14
CASSPTSGAIGTQYF	TRBV27	TRBD2	TRBJ2-5	15
CASSYQGVYEQYF	TRBV6-2/TRBV6-3	TRBD1	TRBJ2-7	13
CASSRGPANTEAFF	TRBV18	-	TRBJ1-1	14
CASSLQADPNTGELFF	TRBV7-2	-	TRBJ2-2	16
CASSLGGRAIPNTEAFF	TRBV7-9	-	TRBJ1-1	17
CASSRQINQPQHF	TRBV5-5	-	TRBJ1-5	13
CASSPPTDTQYF	TRBV7-2	-	TRBJ2-3	12
CASSRYQETQYF	TRBV12-3/TRBV12-4	-	TRBJ2-5	12
CASSSGNSYEQYF	TRBV28	-	TRBJ2-7	13
CSVDGKDSTDTQYF	TRBV29-1	-	TRBJ2-3	14
CASSLDRNYGYTF	TRBV28	-	TRBJ1-2	13
CASSLQGSTDTQYF	TRBV5-4	-	TRBJ2-3	14
CAISGQGNQPQHF	TRBV10-3	TRBD1	TRBJ1-5	13
CSARTGTGVPEAFF	TRBV20-1	TRBD1	TRBJ1-1	14
CASSPPRQGEQYF	TRBV28	TRBD1	TRBJ2-7	13
CASSIYRGPLYGYTF	TRBV7-2	TRBD1	TRBJ1-2	15
CASTLPGSRGNQPQHF	TRBV28	TRBD1	TRBJ1-5	16
CASSRRLSSGGYEQYF	TRBV7-6	TRBD2	TRBJ2-7	16
CASSSTSTDTDTQYF	TRBV7-9	-	TRBJ2-3	15
CASSQERKGGIEQFF	TRBV3-1	-	TRBJ2-1	15
CASSPQMSEAFF	TRBV3-1	-	TRBJ1-1	12
CASSQGGDRRAFF	TRBV7-9	-	TRBJ1-1	13
CASSDWGNQPQHF	TRBV25-1	-	TRBJ1-5	13
CASSESWGKGTDTQYF	TRBV2	-	TRBJ2-3	16
CATGRSSYEQYF	TRBV2	-	TRBJ2-7	12
CATKRTGGSNEQFF	TRBV6-1	TRBD1	TRBJ2-1	14
CASSPTDTQYF	TRBV6-1	-	TRBJ2-3	11
CASSQDQGVRGYTF	TRBV4-1	TRBD1	TRBJ1-2	14
CATSESGGGSTDTQYF	TRBV24-1	TRBD2	TRBJ2-3	16
CANSLKGVPPYEQYF	TRBV5-1	-	TRBJ2-7	15
CASSETFANEKLFF	TRBV2	-	TRBJ1-4	14
CSASQTYGYTF	TRBV20-1	-	TRBJ1-2	11
CSARQGGDGYTF	TRBV20-1	-	TRBJ1-2	12